The rows below give T cell receptor beta chains drawn from one sample of a study of graft-versus-host responses after intestinal transplantation. Produced via immunoSEQ multiplex PCR; TCRdb's table is partial and in-frame only. The sample comprises about 26,000 clones, over 80% of which are singletons, and roughly 0.7% rests with the top ten. These TCRs are of unknown antigen specificity. This sample comprised unstimulated CD4+ T cells sorted from spleen or lymph node cells, obtained before intestinal transplant. These receptors came from a human donor who received an intestinal transplant. CDR3s include the opening cysteine and the closing phenylalanine or tryptophan. A D gene is named only where the DNA matches it firmly.

D gene: NA
J gene: TRBJ2-5
V gene: TRBV14
CDR3 protein: CASSPRWGIETQYF
CDR3 DNA: TGTGCCAGCAGTCCAAGATGGGGTATCGAGACCCAGTACTTC

D gene: NA
J gene: TRBJ2-1
V gene: TRBV5-3
CDR3 protein: CARSLARSYNEQFF
CDR3 DNA: TGTGCCAGAAGCTTGGCACGATCCTACAATGAGCAGTTCTTC

D gene: TRBD2
J gene: TRBJ2-2
V gene: TRBV5-3
CDR3 protein: CARSLSQREVGELFF
CDR3 DNA: TGTGCCAGAAGCTTGTCCCAGCGGGAGGTCGGGGAGCTGTTTTTT

D gene: TRBD2
J gene: TRBJ2-2
V gene: TRBV27
CDR3 protein: CASSLRPGLAANTGELFF
CDR3 DNA: TGTGCCAGCAGTTTACGACCCGGACTAGCGGCGAACACCGGGGAGCTGTTTTTT

D gene: TRBD1
J gene: TRBJ1-2
V gene: TRBV30
CDR3 protein: CAWRVEGQWGYTF
CDR3 DNA: TGTGCCTGGAGAGTGGAGGGACAGTGGGGCTACACCTTC

D gene: NA
J gene: TRBJ2-3
V gene: TRBV27
CDR3 protein: CASSSHYKQVGSTDTQYF
CDR3 DNA: TGTGCCAGCAGTTCCCATTACAAACAGGTGGGGAGCACAGATACGCAGTATTTT

D gene: NA
J gene: TRBJ2-7
V gene: TRBV4-1
CDR3 protein: CASSLTGSYEQYF
CDR3 DNA: TGCGCCAGCAGCCTGACAGGTTCCTACGAGCAGTACTTC

D gene: TRBD1
J gene: TRBJ2-4
V gene: TRBV7-6
CDR3 protein: CASSLGTGNIQYF
CDR3 DNA: TGTGCCAGCAGCTTAGGGACAGGGAACATTCAGTACTTC

D gene: NA
J gene: TRBJ2-4
V gene: TRBV4-2
CDR3 protein: CASSQLGLSAKNIQYF
CDR3 DNA: TGTGCCAGCAGCCAACTAGGTCTTTCGGCCAAAAACATTCAGTACTTC

D gene: TRBD2
J gene: TRBJ2-2
V gene: TRBV7-9
CDR3 protein: CASSLASTSGVTGELFF
CDR3 DNA: TGTGCCAGCAGCTTAGCTTCGACTAGCGGGGTTACCGGGGAGCTGTTTTTT

D gene: NA
J gene: TRBJ1-4
V gene: TRBV6-1
CDR3 protein: CASSGTRDEKLFF
CDR3 DNA: TGTGCCAGCAGTGGGACGCGGGATGAAAAACTGTTTTTT

D gene: NA
J gene: TRBJ2-1
V gene: TRBV5-1
CDR3 protein: CASSLSAAYNEQFF
CDR3 DNA: TGCGCCAGCAGCTTAAGCGCGGCCTACAATGAGCAGTTCTTC

D gene: NA
J gene: TRBJ2-3
V gene: TRBV27
CDR3 protein: CASRGISTDTQYF
CDR3 DNA: TGTGCCAGCAGAGGGATAAGCACAGATACGCAGTATTTT

D gene: NA
J gene: TRBJ1-1
V gene: TRBV6-5
CDR3 protein: CASSYIHSNTEAFF
CDR3 DNA: TGTGCCAGCAGTTACATACACTCGAACACTGAAGCTTTCTTT

D gene: NA
J gene: TRBJ2-2
V gene: TRBV14
CDR3 protein: CASSQDTMLALGGTGELFF
CDR3 DNA: TGTGCCAGCAGCCAAGATACCATGCTAGCGTTGGGGGGAACCGGGGAGCTGTTTTTT

D gene: NA
J gene: TRBJ2-6
V gene: TRBV11-2
CDR3 protein: CASSPQVSGANVLTF
CDR3 DNA: TGTGCCAGCAGCCCACAGGTCTCTGGGGCCAACGTCCTGACTTTC

D gene: NA
J gene: TRBJ2-2
V gene: TRBV4-1
CDR3 protein: CASSLLQPGPANTGELFF
CDR3 DNA: TGCGCCAGCAGCCTCTTACAACCGGGACCAGCGAACACCGGGGAGCTGTTTTTT

D gene: NA
J gene: TRBJ1-2
V gene: TRBV5-4
CDR3 protein: CASSLTLRDLRYGYTF
CDR3 DNA: TGTGCCAGCAGCTTGACCCTCCGAGACCTCCGTTATGGCTACACCTTC

D gene: TRBD1
J gene: TRBJ1-6
V gene: TRBV6-5
CDR3 protein: CASSGQGFLNSPLHF
CDR3 DNA: TGTGCCAGCAGTGGACAGGGGTTCCTTAATTCACCCCTCCACTTT

D gene: NA
J gene: TRBJ2-7
V gene: TRBV10-1
CDR3 protein: CASSESVIYEQYF
CDR3 DNA: TGCGCCAGCAGTGAGTCGGTCATTTACGAGCAGTACTTC

D gene: NA
J gene: TRBJ2-1
V gene: TRBV20-1
CDR3 protein: CSARMGGEQFF
CDR3 DNA: TGCAGTGCTAGAATGGGAGGTGAGCAGTTCTTC

D gene: TRBD1
J gene: TRBJ1-6
V gene: TRBV5-1
CDR3 protein: CASSSTGAGSPLHF
CDR3 DNA: TGCGCCAGCAGCTCCACAGGGGCAGGGTCACCCCTCCACTTT